A single sample gave rise to the 16 T cell receptor beta chains below, sequenced in a study of technical replicates of blood from a handful of donors. The repertoire was sequenced with immunoSEQ multiplex PCR; TCRdb's copy has only in-frame clones and lacks some. The repertoire holds some 94,000 clones, with about 95% as singletons. Sequences were obtained from T cells isolated from PBMCs. These receptors were taken from a human donor in good health.

This rearrangement joins TRBV6-1 to TRBJ1-2; 7 nucleotides agree with TRBD1. CDR3 length equals 13 residues. The germline gives CDR1 MNHNS, CDR2 SASEGT. Germline trimming cut 5 bases from V and 4 bases from J; bases unmatched to any gene: 4. DNA of the CDR3: TGTGCCAGCAGTCCAGGGGGAGGCTATGGCTACACCTTC. Protein sequence: CASSPGGGYGYTF.

This chain joins TRBV28 and TRBJ2-7, with D uncertain. Trimming took 6 bases from V and 2 from J, leaving 11 bases between them. CDR1 is MDHEN and CDR2 is SYDVKM in the germline V gene. The CDR3 totals 13 residues. The CDR3 nucleotides are TGTGCCAGCAGGGGCACAGTTACCTACGAGCAGTACTTC. This gives the protein CASRGTVTYEQYF.

This rearrangement joins TRBV9 to TRBJ2-2; D is possibly TRBD1 (5 bases). The CDR3 totals 16 residues. From germline, CDR1 is SGDLS and CDR2 YYNGEE. Trimming removed 4 bases from V and 0 bases from J, with 13 bases in between. CDR3 coding DNA: TGTGCCAGCAGCCCGAGGCAGGGATCGAACACCGGGGAGCTGTTTTTT. It yields the protein CASSPRQGSNTGELFF. The full variable domain, in which reference TRBV9 and TRBJ2-2 provide the parts outside the CDR3, is DSGVTQTPKHLITATGQRVTLRCSPRSGDLSVYWYQQSLDQGLQFLIQYYNGEERAKGNILERFSAQQFPDLHSELNLSSLELGDSALYFCASSPRQGSNTGELFFGEGSRLTVL.

The CDR3 is CSVDERVSTEAFF. As DNA, the CDR3 is TGCAGCGTTGATGAGAGAGTAAGCACTGAAGCTTTCTTT. The genes are TRBV29-1 and TRBJ1-1; D unclear. Germline V lookup: CDR1 SQVTM, CDR2 ANQGSEA. This CDR3 region has 13 residues. The V end lost 3 bases, the J end lost 4 bases, and 12 bases lay between the germline ends.

The rearrangement links TRBV19 to TRBJ1-1; D might be TRBD1 (6 bases). The length of the CDR3 is 12 residues. Germline assignment: CDR1 LNHDA and CDR2 SQIVND (reference sequence). Trimming removed 7 bases from V and 6 bases from J, with 12 bases in between. The DNA of the CDR3 is TGTGCCAGTACAAGGACAGTCCCTGAAGCTTTCTTT. It codes for CASTRTVPEAFF.

This sequence joins TRBV18 and TRBJ1-2; weak D call: TRBD1 (6 bases). Germline loops: CDR1 KGHSH, CDR2 LQKENI. The ends were cut back, 6 bases at V and 5 bases at J, with 22 bases in the middle. CDR3 size: 16 residues. DNA for the CDR3: TGTGCCAGCTCCCTAAAAAGTTCAGGGGATTTGTATGGCTACACCTTC. It yields the protein CASSLKSSGDLYGYTF. Based on the CDR3 plus reference TRBV18 and TRBJ1-2, the full variable domain is NAGVMQNPRHLVRRRGQEARLRCSPMKGHSHVYWYRQLPEEGLKFMVYLQKENIIDESGMPKERFSAEFPKEGPSILRIQQVVRGDSAAYFCASSLKSSGDLYGYTFGSGTRLTVV.

The chain employs TRBV1 and TRBJ2-5; the table assigns TRBD2, which was not confirmed against the DNA. TRBV1 is assigned pseudogene status. This CDR3 is built from 13 residues. The CDR3 loop is CTTPIAGQETQYF. Here the CDR3 DNA reads TGCACCACTCCTATAGCGGGACAAGAGACCCAGTACTTC.

The chain combines TRBV5-1 with TRBJ2-6; D not resolved. CDR1 and CDR2 from the germline V gene are SGHRS and YFSETQ. This CDR3 is built from 16 residues. The V and J ends lost 4 bases and 1 base respectively, with 12 bases between them. The CDR3 region has the DNA TGCGCCAGCAGCAAGTCCTTTACATCTGGGGCCAACGTCCTGACTTTC. Translated: CASSKSFTSGANVLTF.

The CDR3 spells CASTDSNQPQHF. The CDR3 nucleotides are TGTGCCAGCACAGACAGTAATCAGCCCCAGCATTTT. The chain recombines TRBV2 with TRBJ1-5, with D perhaps matching TRBD1 (5 bases). Per the germline V gene, CDR1 is SNHLY and CDR2 is FYNNEI. The length of the CDR3 is 12 residues. V lost 7 bases to trimming and J lost 4 bases, with 8 bases between them.

J is TRBJ2-3 and V is TRBV5-4; 14 bases fit TRBD2. The CDR3 runs 17 residues. Losses at the gene ends were 4 bases for V and 6 bases for J; bases not matched to a gene: 10. Germline V gene lookup returns CDR1 SGHNT and CDR2 YYREEE (reference sequence). In DNA form, the CDR3 reads TGTGCCAGCAGCGCCCGCCCGGGACTAGCGGGAGTGGATACGCAGTATTTT. Its protein is CASSARPGLAGVDTQYF.

A few counts support this clone. V gene TRBV10-1 combines with J gene TRBJ2-7, with D tentatively TRBD1 (6 bases). This CDR3 region has 15 residues. Germline loops: CDR1 WNHNN, CDR2 SYGVQD (reference sequence). Deletions cut 6 bases from V and 5 bases from J, with 20 bases between. The CDR3 DNA follows: TGCGCCAGCAGCGAAGGACTCGGTCCAGGGGACGAGCAGTACTTC. Its protein is CASSEGLGPGDEQYF.

The chain recombines TRBV4-1 with TRBJ1-1; D gene unclear. The V end was cut by 0 bases, the J end by 1 base, with 9 bases between. Germline CDR1 and CDR2: MGHRA and YSYEKL. This CDR3 spans 15 amino acids. CDR3 nucleotide sequence: TGCGCCAGCAGCCAAGACCCGGTATCGAACACTGAAGCTTTCTTT. Translation gives CASSQDPVSNTEAFF.

The rearrangement uses TRBV6-5 and TRBJ2-5; unclear D gene. This CDR3 is 15 amino acids long. CDR1 is MNHEY and CDR2 is SVGAGI in the germline V gene. V lost 5 bases to trimming and J lost 4 bases, with 17 bases between them. The CDR3: CASSNAMAVRETQYF. The CDR3, as DNA: TGTGCCAGCAGTAACGCCATGGCGGTGAGAGAGACCCAGTACTTC.

This rearrangement joins TRBV5-6 to TRBJ1-2; 8 bases map to TRBD1. Per the germline V gene, CDR1 is SGHDT and CDR2 is YYEEEE. The CDR3 runs 15 residues. The V and J ends lost 0 bases and 1 base, in that order; junction bases with no gene match: 2. The CDR3 region is CASSLVDRDNYGYTF. The DNA of the CDR3 is TGTGCCAGCAGCTTGGTGGACAGGGATAACTATGGCTACACCTTC.

CDR3 region: CASSQDLGVTNQPQHF. The CDR3 DNA is TGCGCCAGCAGCCAAGATCTCGGGGTAACCAATCAGCCCCAGCATTTT. The rearrangement uses TRBV4-3 and TRBJ1-5; D is ambiguous. CDR1 and CDR2 (germline): LGHNA, YSLEER. V lost 0 bases, J lost 3 bases, and 12 bases lay in between. The length of the CDR3 is 16 residues.

This chain links TRBV7-8 with TRBJ2-7; 11 bases line up with TRBD2. The V segment lost 5 bases and the J segment 2 bases; nucleotides outside the gene matches: 5. Per germline, CDR1 SGHVS and CDR2 FQNEAQ. The CDR3 is made up of 15 amino acids. CDR3 loop: CASSVGLAVTYEQYF. CDR3 in DNA: TGTGCCAGCAGCGTGGGACTAGCGGTGACCTACGAGCAGTACTTC.